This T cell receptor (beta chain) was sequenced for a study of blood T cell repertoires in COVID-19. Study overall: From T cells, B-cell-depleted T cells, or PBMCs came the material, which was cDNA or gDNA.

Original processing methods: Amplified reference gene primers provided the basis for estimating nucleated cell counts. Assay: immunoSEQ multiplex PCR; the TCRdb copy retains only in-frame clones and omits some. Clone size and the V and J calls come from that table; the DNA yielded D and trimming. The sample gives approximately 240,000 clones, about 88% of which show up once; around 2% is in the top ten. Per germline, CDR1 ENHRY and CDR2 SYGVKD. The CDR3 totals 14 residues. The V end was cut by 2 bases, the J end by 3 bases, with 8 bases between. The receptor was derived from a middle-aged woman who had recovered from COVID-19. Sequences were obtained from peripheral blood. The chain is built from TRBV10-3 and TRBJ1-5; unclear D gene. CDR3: CAISEAGNNQPQHF. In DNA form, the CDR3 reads TGTGCCATCAGTGAGGCAGGTAACAATCAGCCCCAGCATTTT.